The 28 T cell receptor beta chains below all came from one sample that was sequenced in a study of blood T cells in healthy people across ages. PCR was performed a second time for about 6 to 11 cycles using a sample-barcoded 5' primer and a J-beta primer mix. In TCRdb, the 5' RACE reads were re-called with MiXCR into one record per CDR3 protein. This table has about 780,000 distinct CDR3 sequences, 60% to 80% appearing once. Material: blood. The receptors were sampled from a man aged 25 to 40 in good health.

A few counts support this clonotype. The rearrangement joins TRBV10-3 to TRBJ1-1; D not certain. The V gene lost 3 bases and the J gene lost 5 bases, with 13 bases spanning the gap. Germline V gene data show CDR1 as ENHRY and CDR2 as SYGVKD. There are 14 residues in the CDR3. CDR3 loop: CAISDRKKWTEAFF. CDR3 DNA sequence: TGTGCCATCAGTGACAGGAAAAAATGGACTGAAGCTTTCTTT.

This chain links TRBV24-1 with TRBJ2-7; 7 bases align to TRBD1. The DNA end is a closer match to TRBJ2-5, so the J assignment may be wrong. The V gene's germline CDR1 is KGHDR and CDR2 SFDVKD. This CDR3 has 14 residues. The CDR3 spells CATSDLGTEETQYF. DNA for the CDR3: TGTGCCACCAGTGATTTGGGGACAGAAGAGACCCAGTACTTC.

The V gene is TRBV5-1, the J gene TRBJ2-7, with a weak D call TRBD2 (6 bases). The CDR3 has 15 residues. The V and J ends lost 4 bases and 0 bases respectively, with 14 bases between them. CDR1 and CDR2 (germline): SGHRS, YFSETQ. CDR3 region: CASSLGLPSSYEQYF. CDR3 DNA: TGCGCCAGCAGCCTGGGACTTCCAAGCTCCTACGAGCAGTACTTC. Complete variable domain (other parts from reference TRBV5-1 and TRBJ2-7): KAGVTQTPRYLIKTRGQQVTLSCSPISGHRSVSWYQQTPGQGLQFLFEYFSETQRNKGNFPGRFSGRQFSNSRSEMNVSTLELGDSALYLCASSLGLPSSYEQYFGPGTRLTVT.

The V call is TRBV7-2, the J call TRBJ2-4, with D perhaps matching TRBD1 (5 bases). The tail of the sequence fits TRBJ2-7 better, so the J call may be wrong. CDR1 is SGHTA and CDR2 is FQGNSA in the germline V gene. This CDR3 has 15 amino acids. CDR3 amino acids: CASSPSGPRSYEQYF. CDR3 nucleotide sequence: TGTGCCAGCAGCCCTTCAGGGCCGCGCTCCTACGAGCAGTACTTC.

The rearrangement links TRBV6-2 or TRBV6-3 to TRBJ2-7, with 10 bases aligning to TRBD1. After removal of 0 bases from V and 7 bases from J, the junction contained 6 bases not matched to a gene. CDR1 and CDR2 from the germline V gene are MNHEY and SVGEGT. CDR3 length equals 15 residues. The CDR3 reads CASSYSGQGTHEQYF. DNA for the CDR3: TGTGCCAGCAGTTACTCGGGACAGGGGACCCATGAGCAGTACTTC.

The chain employs TRBV5-1 and TRBJ2-7; D is possibly TRBD1 (5 bases). The V end was cut by 0 bases, the J end by 5 bases, with 12 bases between. Germline loops: CDR1 SGHRS, CDR2 YFSETQ. This CDR3 has 14 residues. CDR3 DNA: TGCGCCAGCAGCTTGGTACAGGCCGTCGACGAGCAGTACTTC. As protein: CASSLVQAVDEQYF.

The V gene is TRBV12-3 or TRBV12-4, the J gene TRBJ2-3; 12 nucleotides align to TRBD2. With 2 bases clipped from V and 9 bases from J, the junction kept 3 bases outside the gene matches. The CDR3 sequence is 14 residues long. CDR3 protein: CASSLTTSGGTQYF. The CDR3 DNA is TGTGCCAGCAGTTTAACAACTAGCGGGGGGACGCAGTATTTT.

Only a few counts were recorded for this clonotype. The chain couples TRBV7-9 to TRBJ1-2, with 8 bases identical to TRBD1. Germline V lookup: CDR1 SEHNR, CDR2 FQNEAQ (reference sequence). V trimming: 5 bases; J trimming: 6 bases; junction bases outside the gene matches: 8. This CDR3 comprises 14 residues. The CDR3, as DNA: TGTGCCAGCAGCGCCAGACAGGGGACGGATGGCTACACCTTC. As protein: CASSARQGTDGYTF.

Turning to this clonotype: This may be a read error: a much more frequent sequence differs by one nucleotide. The chain is built from TRBV25-1 and TRBJ2-3, with D possibly being TRBD1 or TRBD2 (5 bases each). The CDR3 consists of 13 residues. Germline CDR1 MGHDK, CDR2 SYGVNS. V was trimmed by 3 bases and J by 10 bases, leaving 14 bases between them. The CDR3 region is CASSEVVGDAQYF. CDR3 DNA sequence: TGTGCCAGCAGTGAGGTCGTGGGGGATGCGCAGTATTTT.

There are a few counts of this clonotype. The chain has TRBV10-3 and TRBJ2-1; D not resolved. Trimming removed 8 bases at V and 2 bases at J, with 10 bases between. The CDR3 sequence is 13 residues long. Germline-derived CDR1 and CDR2 are ENHRY and SYGVKD. The CDR3 region is CAIVRTPYNEQFF. The CDR3 DNA sequence: TGTGCCATCGTTAGAACCCCCTACAATGAGCAGTTCTTC.

This clonotype was seen once. V gene TRBV29-1 combines with J gene TRBJ2-4; 7 positions match TRBD1. The J call may be faulty, since TRBJ2-7 better matches the DNA end. The CDR3 length is 11 residues. Per germline, CDR1 SQVTM and CDR2 ANQGSEA. CDR3 DNA sequence: TGCAGCGTTAAACAGGGGTCCGAGCAGTACTTC. This encodes CSVKQGSEQYF.

This chain connects TRBV5-1 to TRBJ2-5, with a possible D match to TRBD2 (6 bases). V gave up 6 bases and J gave up 2 bases, with 14 bases separating them. The CDR3 extends over 14 amino acids. Germline V lookup: CDR1 SGHRS, CDR2 YFSETQ. The CDR3 nucleotides are TGCGCCAGCAACCTGGCGGGGTTACAAGAGACCCAGTACTTC. Translation: CASNLAGLQETQYF.

This clonotype was detected only once. The chain carries TRBV25-1 and TRBJ1-2; D remains ambiguous. The V end was cut by 2 bases, the J end by 5 bases, with 12 bases between. Per the germline V gene, CDR1 is MGHDK and CDR2 is SYGVNS. This CDR3 spans 14 amino acids. DNA of the CDR3: TGTGCCAGCAGTGAAAACGGGAGGGCTTATGGCTACACCTTC. This codes for CASSENGRAYGYTF.

CDR3 loop: CSVGTGVSTDTQYF. DNA of the CDR3: TGCAGCGTTGGGACAGGGGTCAGTACAGATACGCAGTATTTT. The chain carries TRBV29-1 and TRBJ2-3; TRBD1 aligns across 9 bases. With 4 bases clipped from V and 3 bases from J, the junction kept 5 bases outside the gene matches. Germline assignment: CDR1 SQVTM and CDR2 ANQGSEA. The CDR3 covers 14 residues.

Of note for this clonotype: A much larger clone lies a single base off, so this may be a read error. The chain is built from TRBV2 and TRBJ2-5; D perhaps matches TRBD1 (6 bases). The DNA matches TRBJ2-7 better at its end, which makes the J call doubtful. Per germline, CDR1 SNHLY and CDR2 FYNNEI. The CDR3 sequence is 11 residues long. The CDR3 region has the DNA TGTGCCAGCGAACAGGGCTACGAGCAGTACTTC. Translating gives CASEQGYEQYF.

The rearrangement uses TRBV2 and TRBJ2-7; the D gene is possibly TRBD2 (5 bases). Germline V gene data show CDR1 as SNHLY and CDR2 as FYNNEI. The CDR3 totals 17 residues. V was trimmed by 3 bases and J by 0 bases, leaving 18 bases between them. This CDR3 is CASSEIGSLARSYEQYF. The CDR3 DNA follows: TGTGCCAGCAGTGAGATAGGATCCCTAGCTCGCTCCTACGAGCAGTACTTC.

A few counts support this clonotype. The J gene is TRBJ2-1, the V gene TRBV7-9, with 13 bases matching TRBD2. The CDR3 loop spans 17 amino acids. Germline-derived CDR1 and CDR2 are SEHNR and FQNEAQ (reference sequence). The junction had 3 bases not matched to a gene; V was cut back by 1 base and J by 3 bases. The CDR3 here is CASSLVRLAGGYNEQFF. CDR3 nucleotides: TGTGCCAGCAGCTTAGTGAGACTAGCGGGGGGCTACAATGAGCAGTTCTTC.

This chain links TRBV18 with TRBJ2-1, with 8 bases lining up with TRBD2. V was pared by 3 bases and J by 6 bases, with 10 bases of the junction left unmatched. The CDR3 is made up of 16 amino acids. Looked up from germline, CDR1 is KGHSH and CDR2 is LQKENI. The CDR3 sequence is CASSPQEAGVLNEQFF. The CDR3 nucleotides read TGTGCCAGCTCACCCCAAGAAGCGGGGGTCCTCAATGAGCAGTTCTTC.

The table lists this clonotype with a few counts. At one boundary the junction diverges from the germline segment, which might be a read error. This sequence joins TRBV20-1 and TRBJ1-2; the D gene is possibly TRBD1 (5 bases). The CDR3 has 10 residues. CDR1 is DFQATT, CDR2 SNEGSKA, per germline (reference sequence). In DNA, the CDR3 is TGTAGTGGGGGGTTCGGCGGCTACACCTTC. This translates into CSGGFGGYTF.

The rearrangement links TRBV9 to TRBJ1-2; a possible D gene is TRBD1 (6 bases). The CDR3 runs to 15 residues. CDR1 and CDR2 (germline): SGDLS, YYNGEE. The V end was cut by 3 bases, the J end by 4 bases, with 16 bases between. The CDR3, as DNA: TGTGCCAGCAGCGCCACAGGGAACTCTGCCTATGGCTACACCTTC. The encoded protein is CASSATGNSAYGYTF.

This chain links TRBV20-1 with TRBJ2-7; maybe TRBD1 (6 bases). Germline V gives CDR1 DFQATT, CDR2 SNEGSKA (reference sequence). This CDR3 is 14 amino acids long. Trimming took off 4 bases at V and 2 bases at J, with 15 bases between the two ends. This chain's CDR3 is CSAISPTGPYEQYF. In nucleotides, the CDR3 is TGCAGTGCTATATCCCCGACAGGACCCTACGAGCAGTACTTC.

The V and J genes are TRBV3-1 and TRBJ2-6, with D possibly TRBD1 on 5 matching bases. V was cut by 5 bases and J by 2 bases, with 16 bases left in between. Looked up from germline, CDR1 is LGHDT and CDR2 is YNNKEL (reference sequence). The length of the CDR3 is 17 residues. CDR3 protein: CASSSAGRVAGANVLTF. The CDR3, as DNA: TGTGCCAGCAGCTCAGCCGGCAGGGTGGCTGGGGCCAACGTCCTGACTTTC.

This clonotype was observed a handful of times. The chain joins TRBV7-2 to TRBJ1-3, with a tentative D call TRBD1 (5 bases). The CDR3 has 15 amino acids. Trimming took off 0 bases at V and 2 bases at J, with 8 bases between the two ends. CDR1 and CDR2 from the germline V gene are SGHTA and FQGNSA. CDR3 protein: CASSLAGHPGNTIYF. CDR3 sequence (DNA): TGTGCCAGCAGCTTAGCAGGACACCCTGGAAACACCATATATTTT.

The table lists this clonotype with a few counts. The chain links TRBV5-1 to TRBJ1-1; TRBD1 aligns across 7 bases. The V gene end was trimmed by 1 base and the J gene end by 3 bases; junction bases not matched to a gene: 6. The CDR3 is made up of 15 amino acids. CDR1 is SGHRS and CDR2 is YFSETQ in the germline V gene. The CDR3 spells CASSLQSDRDTEAFF. CDR3 bases: TGCGCCAGCAGCTTGCAGAGCGACAGGGACACTGAAGCTTTCTTT.

This clonotype has a single count. This chain joins TRBV20-1 and TRBJ2-1, with D hard to call. The CDR3 loop spans 11 amino acids. The germline V gene has CDR1 DFQATT and CDR2 SNEGSKA (reference sequence). Deletions cut 2 bases from V and 7 bases from J, with 6 bases between. DNA for the CDR3: TGCAGTGCTAGACAGGAAAATGAGCAGTTCTTC. Translation gives CSARQENEQFF.

The chain carries TRBV6-4 and TRBJ2-1; D tentatively fits TRBD1 or TRBD2 (6 bases each). Germline V gene lookup returns CDR1 MRHNA and CDR2 SNTAGT. V gave up 5 bases and J gave up 3 bases, with 17 bases separating them. CDR3 size: 16 residues. The CDR3 loop reads CASSKEGDSSYNEQFF. Here the CDR3 DNA reads TGTGCCAGCAGTAAAGAGGGGGACTCCAGCTACAATGAGCAGTTCTTC.

The rearrangement uses TRBV7-3 and TRBJ2-5, with TRBD2 identical over 10 bases. The CDR3 runs to 15 residues. Unmatched junction bases numbered 17, after V lost 8 bases and J lost 11 bases. Germline V gene lookup returns CDR1 SGHTA and CDR2 FQGTGA. The CDR3 sequence: CASRSRVAGGNEQYF. CDR3 in DNA: TGTGCCAGCCGCTCCCGGGTAGCGGGAGGTAATGAGCAGTACTTC.

This sequence joins TRBV29-1 and TRBJ2-1, with TRBD2 identical over 9 bases. CDR3 length: 19 residues. Germline V gene data show CDR1 as SQVTM and CDR2 as ANQGSEA. Unmatched junction bases numbered 16, after V lost 3 bases and J lost 1 base. CDR3 protein: CSVEKWGSSGEGSYNEQFF. The CDR3 DNA reads TGCAGCGTTGAGAAGTGGGGGTCTAGCGGGGAGGGTTCCTACAATGAGCAGTTCTTC.